Listed below are T cell receptor beta chains from one sample, sequenced in a study of metastatic and nonmetastatic thyroid tumors. TCRdb re-called clones via MiXCR from the PCR reads. The profile covers 50,000 to 65,000 clones, with about 4% appearing a single time and approximately 20% taken by the ten largest. Sequencing was performed on blood. The source is a female donor with papillary thyroid cancer or a benign thyroid nodule (not recorded which). Some clones in this sample may be carry-over from other donors' samples. Both conserved end residues are part of each CDR3. The order of the fields is J gene, clone size, D gene, V gene, CDR3 length, CDR3 protein, CDR3 DNA. A D gene is named only where the DNA matches it firmly. Clone size appears in some rows only: once, few, many, or a class for an expanded clone.

>TRBJ1-3|few|NA|TRBV6-9|14
CASSFTRTGNTIYF
TGTGCCAGCAGTTTCACAAGAACTGGAAACACCATATATTTT
>TRBJ2-3|NA|TRBD2|TRBV9|17
CASSGPRASGMRDTQYF
TGTGCCAGCAGTGGACCACGGGCTAGCGGGATGAGAGATACGCAGTATTTT
>TRBJ2-2|many|NA|TRBV13|18
CASRRASGGEKNTGELFF
TGTGCCAGCAGGCGAGCCAGCGGAGGGGAAAAGAACACCGGGGAGCTGTTTTTT
>TRBJ2-2|many|NA|TRBV20-1|17
CSARGYSDSVDTGELFF
TGCAGTGCTAGAGGCTACTCGGACAGTGTTGACACCGGGGAGCTGTTTTTT
>TRBJ2-2|many|TRBD2|TRBV27|17
CASSPPLAGANTGELFF
TGTGCCAGCAGTCCCCCTTTAGCGGGGGCGAACACCGGGGAGCTGTTTTTT
>TRBJ2-2|many|TRBD1|TRBV7-2|17
CASSNRRDRGVAGELFF
TGTGCCAGCAGCAATCGCCGGGACAGAGGGGTGGCCGGGGAGCTGTTTTTT
>TRBJ2-1|many|TRBD2|TRBV5-1|16
CASSLASGSGRKEQFF
TGCGCCAGCAGCTTGGCCTCGGGTAGCGGGAGGAAGGAGCAGTTCTTC
>TRBJ2-5|many|NA|TRBV12-5|12
CASGTTEETQYF
TGTGCTAGTGGTACGACAGAAGAGACCCAGTACTTC
>TRBJ2-5|few|NA|TRBV5-1|14
CASSLSGHQETQYF
TGCGCCAGCAGCTTGAGCGGACACCAAGAGACCCAGTACTTC
>TRBJ1-1|many|TRBD1|TRBV4-1|15
CASSQDGTGNTEAFF
TGCGCCAGCAGCCAAGACGGGACAGGGAACACTGAAGCTTTCTTT
>TRBJ2-1|many|TRBD2|TRBV27|13
CASSQREGREQFF
TGTGCCAGCAGTCAGCGGGAGGGCCGTGAGCAGTTCTTC
>TRBJ2-4|many|NA|TRBV3-1|16
CASSQNLGGVQNIQYF
TGTGCCAGCAGCCAAAACTTGGGCGGAGTTCAAAACATTCAGTACTTC
>TRBJ2-3|many|NA|TRBV20-1|16
CSARGIAVRGTDTQYF
TGCAGTGCTAGGGGGATAGCGGTTAGGGGTACAGATACGCAGTATTTT
>TRBJ1-2|many|TRBD1|TRBV20-1|15
CSARAPGQGAVGYTF
TGCAGTGCTAGAGCCCCGGGACAGGGGGCGGTTGGCTACACCTTC
>TRBJ2-1|medium-sized|NA|TRBV12-3/TRBV12-4|15
CASRERGLRPGEQFF
TGTGCCAGCAGGGAGAGGGGACTCCGGCCGGGTGAGCAGTTCTTC
>TRBJ2-2|few|NA|TRBV12-5|19
CASGLVFMLGNPNTGELFF
TGTGCTAGTGGTTTGGTATTTATGTTGGGGAATCCGAACACCGGGGAGCTGTTTTTT
>TRBJ2-7|few|TRBD2|TRBV4-1|19
CVSSQEIGGLAGVVYEQYF
TGTGTCAGCAGCCAAGAAATCGGGGGACTAGCGGGAGTGGTCTACGAGCAGTACTTC
>TRBJ1-1|many|NA|TRBV20-1|11
CSAVDGTEAFF
TGCAGTGCTGTCGACGGAACTGAAGCTTTCTTT
>TRBJ2-7|NA|NA|TRBV25-1|14
CPSSFPGDGREQYF
TGTCCCAGCAGTTTTCCTGGGGACGGGAGAGAGCAGTACTTC